The 8 T cell receptor beta chains below come from one sample, sequenced in a study of blood T cells in healthy people across ages. Sample-barcoded 5' priming and a J-beta primer mix drove a second PCR of about 7 to 12 cycles. TCRdb called the 5' RACE reads again in MiXCR, with one record for every CDR3 protein. The sample has about 1.4 million distinct CDR3 sequences, roughly 64% seen once. Sample: blood. The receptors shown here come from a man between 18 and 29 years old in good health.

This chain connects TRBV20-1 to TRBJ1-1; TRBD1 is a possible D gene (6 bases). Germline V gives CDR1 DFQATT, CDR2 SNEGSKA (reference sequence). V lost 2 bases and J 5 bases, leaving 15 bases between the germline ends. The length of the CDR3 is 14 residues. This chain's CDR3 is CSARIGGAKTEAFF. For the CDR3, the DNA is TGCAGTGCTAGAATCGGGGGGGCGAAGACTGAAGCTTTCTTT.

The gene calls are TRBV24-1 and TRBJ1-5; D not certain. V was shortened by 2 bases and J by 0 bases, with 10 bases between the two germline ends. The length of the CDR3 is 16 residues. Germline CDR1 KGHDR, CDR2 SFDVKD. CDR3: CATSDSGVYSNQPQHF. Written as DNA, the CDR3 is TGTGCCACCAGTGATTCTGGGGTTTATAGCAATCAGCCCCAGCATTTT.

Here the CDR3 DNA reads TGTGCCAGCAGCTTAGAGGACCGGGATAGGGAGCAGTACTTC. This translates into CASSLEDRDREQYF. This chain joins TRBV7-6 and TRBJ2-7; D is perhaps TRBD2 (5 bases). Germline V lookup: CDR1 SGHVS, CDR2 FNYEAQ. CDR3 length: 14 residues. Trimming took off 1 base at V and 7 bases at J, with 14 bases between the two ends.

This rearrangement joins TRBV12-3 or TRBV12-4 to TRBJ1-5; a possible D gene is TRBD1 (6 bases). This CDR3 spans 15 amino acids. V was clipped by 3 bases and J by 4 bases, with 13 bases between them. CDR3 bases: TGTGCCAGCAGTTTTAACGCAGGGGCTAATCAGCCCCAGCATTTT. Amino acids: CASSFNAGANQPQHF.

The chain employs TRBV28 and TRBJ2-7; TRBD2 is a possible D gene (7 bases). Germline loops: CDR1 MDHEN, CDR2 SYDVKM. Trimming cost V 8 bases and J 0 bases, with 20 bases left between them. This CDR3 spans 16 amino acids. This CDR3 is CASQEGGGHSSYEQYF. CDR3 DNA sequence: TGTGCCAGCCAAGAGGGGGGGGGACACAGCTCCTACGAGCAGTACTTC.

This chain uses TRBV29-1 with TRBJ2-3; no clear D gene. The CDR3 runs to 14 residues. Per germline, CDR1 SQVTM and CDR2 ANQGSEA. V shed 4 bases and J shed 1 base, with 12 bases lying between them. The CDR3 DNA sequence: TGCAGCGTTGCGGATAGGGTCGGCACAGATACGCAGTATTTT. Amino acid sequence: CSVADRVGTDTQYF.

V is TRBV24-1 and J is TRBJ1-2, with a weak D call TRBD1 (6 bases). Germline-derived CDR1 and CDR2 are KGHDR and SFDVKD. Trimming took 7 bases from V and 4 from J, leaving 12 bases between them. This CDR3 spans 13 amino acids. This CDR3 reads CATSRGTSYGYTF. DNA of the CDR3: TGTGCCACCAGCAGGGGTACGAGCTATGGCTACACCTTC.

This clonotype was detected only a few times. This sequence joins TRBV25-1 and TRBJ2-4, with D hard to call. The tail of the sequence fits TRBJ2-7 better, so the J call may be wrong. CDR1 and CDR2 (germline): MGHDK, SYGVNS. The CDR3 is 12 residues long. CDR3 coding DNA: TGTGCCAGCAGTGAATATGGCGGCGAGCAGTACTTC. It translates to CASSEYGGEQYF.